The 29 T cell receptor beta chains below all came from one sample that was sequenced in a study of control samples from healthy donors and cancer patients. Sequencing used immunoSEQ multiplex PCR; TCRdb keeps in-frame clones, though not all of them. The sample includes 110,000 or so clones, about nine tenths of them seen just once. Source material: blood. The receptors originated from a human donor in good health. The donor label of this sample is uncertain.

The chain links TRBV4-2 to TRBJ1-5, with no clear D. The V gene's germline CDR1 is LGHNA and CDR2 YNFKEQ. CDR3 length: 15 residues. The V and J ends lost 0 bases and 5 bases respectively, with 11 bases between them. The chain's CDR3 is CASSQEGGRYQPQHF. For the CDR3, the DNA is TGTGCCAGCAGCCAAGAGGGCGGGAGATATCAGCCCCAGCATTTT.

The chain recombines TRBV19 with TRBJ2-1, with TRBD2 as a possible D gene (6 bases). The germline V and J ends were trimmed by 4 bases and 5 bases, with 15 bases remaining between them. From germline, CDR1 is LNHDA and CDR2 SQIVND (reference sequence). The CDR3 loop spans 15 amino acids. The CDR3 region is CASSNRDLTNNEQFF. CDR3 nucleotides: TGTGCCAGTAGTAACCGGGACTTAACGAACAATGAGCAGTTCTTC.

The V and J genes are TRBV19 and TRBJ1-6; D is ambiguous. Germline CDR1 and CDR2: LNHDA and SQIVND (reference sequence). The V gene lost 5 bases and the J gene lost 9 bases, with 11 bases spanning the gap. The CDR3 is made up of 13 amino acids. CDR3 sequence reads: CASSFNGFSPLHF. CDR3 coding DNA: TGTGCCAGTAGTTTTAACGGATTTTCACCCCTCCACTTT.

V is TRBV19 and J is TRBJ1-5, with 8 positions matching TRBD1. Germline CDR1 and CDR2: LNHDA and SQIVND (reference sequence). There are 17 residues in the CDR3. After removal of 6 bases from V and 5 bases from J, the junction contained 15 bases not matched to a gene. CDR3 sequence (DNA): TGTGCCAGTAGCTACCTGGGGCGGACAGGGATTCATCAGCCCCAGCATTTT. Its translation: CASSYLGRTGIHQPQHF.

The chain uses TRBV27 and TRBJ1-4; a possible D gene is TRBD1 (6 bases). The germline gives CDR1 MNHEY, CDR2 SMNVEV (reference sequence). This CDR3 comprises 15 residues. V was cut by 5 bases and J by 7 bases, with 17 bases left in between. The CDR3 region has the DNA TGTGCCAGCAGTCCACTTGGGGGCGCGGGTGAAAAACTGTTTTTT. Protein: CASSPLGGAGEKLFF.

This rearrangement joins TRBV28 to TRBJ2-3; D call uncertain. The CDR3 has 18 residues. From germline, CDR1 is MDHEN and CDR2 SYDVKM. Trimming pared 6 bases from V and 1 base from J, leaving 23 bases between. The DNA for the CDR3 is TGTGCCAGCAGGTGGTTAAATGCTGGGGTCCAAGGCACAGATACGCAGTATTTT. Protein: CASRWLNAGVQGTDTQYF.

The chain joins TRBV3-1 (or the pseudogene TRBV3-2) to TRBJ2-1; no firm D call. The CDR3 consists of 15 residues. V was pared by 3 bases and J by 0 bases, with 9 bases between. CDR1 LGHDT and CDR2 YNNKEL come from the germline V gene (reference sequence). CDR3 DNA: TGTGCCAGCAGCCAGGCGCCCAGCTCCTACAATGAGCAGTTCTTC. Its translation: CASSQAPSSYNEQFF.

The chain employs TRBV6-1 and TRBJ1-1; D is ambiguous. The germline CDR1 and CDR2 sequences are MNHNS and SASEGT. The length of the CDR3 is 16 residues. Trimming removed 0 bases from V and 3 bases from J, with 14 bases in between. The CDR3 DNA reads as TGTGCCAGCAGTGAAGCGCAGTCGTGGGGTTACACTGAAGCTTTCTTT. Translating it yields CASSEAQSWGYTEAFF.

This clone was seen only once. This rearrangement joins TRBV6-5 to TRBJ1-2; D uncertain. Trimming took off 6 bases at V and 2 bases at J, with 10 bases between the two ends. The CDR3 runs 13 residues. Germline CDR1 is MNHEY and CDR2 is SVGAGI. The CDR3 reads CASSLTDNYGYTF. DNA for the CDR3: TGTGCCAGCAGCCTGACGGACAACTATGGCTACACCTTC.

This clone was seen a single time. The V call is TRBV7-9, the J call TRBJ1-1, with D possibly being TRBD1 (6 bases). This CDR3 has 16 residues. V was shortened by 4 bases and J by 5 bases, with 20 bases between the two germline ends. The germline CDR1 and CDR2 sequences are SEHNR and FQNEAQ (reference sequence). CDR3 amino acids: CASSSDGRGGGTEAFF. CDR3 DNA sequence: TGTGCCAGCAGCTCCGACGGCAGGGGCGGGGGTACTGAAGCTTTCTTT.

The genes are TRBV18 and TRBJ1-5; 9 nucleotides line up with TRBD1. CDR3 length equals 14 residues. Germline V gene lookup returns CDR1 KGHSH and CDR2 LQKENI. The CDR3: CATSIRDRDQPQHF. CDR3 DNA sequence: TGTGCAACCTCGATCAGGGACAGGGATCAGCCCCAGCATTTT.

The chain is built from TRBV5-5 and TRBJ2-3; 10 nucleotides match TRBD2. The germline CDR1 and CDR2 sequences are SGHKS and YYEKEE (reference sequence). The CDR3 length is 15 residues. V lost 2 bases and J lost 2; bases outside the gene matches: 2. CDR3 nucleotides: TGTGCCAGCAGCTTACTAGCGGGGTACACAGATACGCAGTATTTT. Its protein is CASSLLAGYTDTQYF.

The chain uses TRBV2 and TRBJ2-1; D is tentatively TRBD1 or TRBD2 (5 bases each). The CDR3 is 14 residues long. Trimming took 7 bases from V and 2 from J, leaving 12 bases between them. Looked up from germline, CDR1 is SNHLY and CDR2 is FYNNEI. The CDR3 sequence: CASMGDPTYNEQFF. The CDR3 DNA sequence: TGTGCCAGCATGGGGGACCCTACCTACAATGAGCAGTTCTTC.

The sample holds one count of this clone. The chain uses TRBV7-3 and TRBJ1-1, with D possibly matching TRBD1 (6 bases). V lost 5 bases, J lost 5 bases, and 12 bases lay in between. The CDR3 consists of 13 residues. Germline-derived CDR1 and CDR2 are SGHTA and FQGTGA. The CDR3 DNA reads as TGTGCCAGCAGCCCGGGGGCAGGGACTGAAGCTTTCTTT. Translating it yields CASSPGAGTEAFF.

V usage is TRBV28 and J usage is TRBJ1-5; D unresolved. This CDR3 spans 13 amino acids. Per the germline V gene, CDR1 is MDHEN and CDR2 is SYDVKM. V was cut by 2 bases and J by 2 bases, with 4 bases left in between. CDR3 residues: CASSLVRNQPQHF. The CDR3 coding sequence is TGTGCCAGCAGTTTAGTGCGCAATCAGCCCCAGCATTTT.

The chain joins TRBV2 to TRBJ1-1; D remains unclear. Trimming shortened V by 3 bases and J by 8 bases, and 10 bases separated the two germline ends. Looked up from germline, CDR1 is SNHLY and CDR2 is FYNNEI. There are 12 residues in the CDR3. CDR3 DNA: TGTGCCAGCAGTGAGCCGGGTAAAGAAGCTTTCTTT. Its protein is CASSEPGKEAFF.

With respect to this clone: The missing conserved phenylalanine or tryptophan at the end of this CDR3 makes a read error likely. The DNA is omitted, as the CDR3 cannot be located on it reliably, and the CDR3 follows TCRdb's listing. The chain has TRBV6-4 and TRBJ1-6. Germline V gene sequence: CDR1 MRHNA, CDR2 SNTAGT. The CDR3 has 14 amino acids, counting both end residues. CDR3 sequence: CASSVDEGILAQSV.

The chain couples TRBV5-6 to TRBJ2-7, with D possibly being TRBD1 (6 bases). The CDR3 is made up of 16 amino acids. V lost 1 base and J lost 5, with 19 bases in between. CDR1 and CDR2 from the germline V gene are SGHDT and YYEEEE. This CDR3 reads CASSLSFSTGRDEQYF. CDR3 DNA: TGTGCCAGCAGCTTGTCGTTCAGTACAGGGAGAGACGAGCAGTACTTC.

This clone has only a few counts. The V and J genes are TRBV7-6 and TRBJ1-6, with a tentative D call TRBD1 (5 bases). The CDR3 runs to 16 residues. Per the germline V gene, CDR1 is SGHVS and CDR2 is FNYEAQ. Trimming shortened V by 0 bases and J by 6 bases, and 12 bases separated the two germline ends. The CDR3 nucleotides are TGTGCCAGCAGCTTAGCCCCGGGAGGGGCTAATTCACCCCTCCACTTT. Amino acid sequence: CASSLAPGGANSPLHF. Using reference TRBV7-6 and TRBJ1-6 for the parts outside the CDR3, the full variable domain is GAGVSQSPRYKVTKRGQDVALRCDPISGHVSLYWYRQALGQGPEFLTYFNYEAQQDKSGLPNDRFSAERPEGSISTLTIQRTEQRDSAMYRCASSLAPGGANSPLHFGNGTRLTVT.

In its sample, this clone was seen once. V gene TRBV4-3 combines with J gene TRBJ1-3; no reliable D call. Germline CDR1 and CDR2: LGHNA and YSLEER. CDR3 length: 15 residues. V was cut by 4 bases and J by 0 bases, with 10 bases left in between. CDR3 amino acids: CASSRVYGSGNTIYF. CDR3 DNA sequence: TGCGCCAGCAGCCGGGTATACGGCTCTGGAAACACCATATATTTT.

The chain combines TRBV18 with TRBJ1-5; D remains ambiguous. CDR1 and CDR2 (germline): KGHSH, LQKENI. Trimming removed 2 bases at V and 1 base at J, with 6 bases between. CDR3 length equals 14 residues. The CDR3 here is CASSPEASNQPQHF. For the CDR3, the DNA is TGTGCCAGCTCACCAGAAGCGAGCAATCAGCCCCAGCATTTT.

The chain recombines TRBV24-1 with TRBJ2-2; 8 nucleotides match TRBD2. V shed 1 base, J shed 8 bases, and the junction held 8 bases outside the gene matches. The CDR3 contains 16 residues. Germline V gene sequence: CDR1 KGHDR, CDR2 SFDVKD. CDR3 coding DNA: TGTGCCACCAGTGATTTAGCGGGGGTGGATACTGGGGAGCTGTTTTTT. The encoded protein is CATSDLAGVDTGELFF.

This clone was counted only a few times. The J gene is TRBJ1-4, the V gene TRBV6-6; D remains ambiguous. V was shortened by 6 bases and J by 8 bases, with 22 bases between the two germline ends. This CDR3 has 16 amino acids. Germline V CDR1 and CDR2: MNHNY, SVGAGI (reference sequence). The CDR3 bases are TGTGCCAGCAGGGCCTTACAGATGGGAGATGGGGAAAAACTGTTTTTT. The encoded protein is CASRALQMGDGEKLFF.

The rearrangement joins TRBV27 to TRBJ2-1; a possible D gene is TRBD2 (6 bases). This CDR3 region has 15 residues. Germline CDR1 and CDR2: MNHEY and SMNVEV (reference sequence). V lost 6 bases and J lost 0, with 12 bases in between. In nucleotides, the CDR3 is TGTGCCAGCAGAGCGGGCGCGAACTCCTACAATGAGCAGTTCTTC. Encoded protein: CASRAGANSYNEQFF.

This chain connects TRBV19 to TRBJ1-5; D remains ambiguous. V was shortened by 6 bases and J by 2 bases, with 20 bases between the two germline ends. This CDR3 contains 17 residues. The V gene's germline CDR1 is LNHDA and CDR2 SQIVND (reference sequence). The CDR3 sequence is CASSRHYLPTGNQPQHF. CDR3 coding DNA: TGTGCCAGTAGCAGACATTATCTACCTACGGGCAATCAGCCCCAGCATTTT.

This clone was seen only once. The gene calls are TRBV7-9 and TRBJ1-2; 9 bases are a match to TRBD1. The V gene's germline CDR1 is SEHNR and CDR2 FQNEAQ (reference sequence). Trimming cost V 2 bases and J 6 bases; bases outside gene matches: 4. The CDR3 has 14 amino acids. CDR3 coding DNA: TGTGCCAGCAGCTTAATACAGGGGGCAGATGGCTACACCTTC. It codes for CASSLIQGADGYTF. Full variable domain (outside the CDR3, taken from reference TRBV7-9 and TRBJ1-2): DTGVSQNPRHKITKRGQNVTFRCDPISEHNRLYWYRQTLGQGPEFLTYFQNEAQLEKSRLLSDRFSAERPKGSFSTLEIQRTEQGDSAMYLCASSLIQGADGYTFGSGTRLTVV.

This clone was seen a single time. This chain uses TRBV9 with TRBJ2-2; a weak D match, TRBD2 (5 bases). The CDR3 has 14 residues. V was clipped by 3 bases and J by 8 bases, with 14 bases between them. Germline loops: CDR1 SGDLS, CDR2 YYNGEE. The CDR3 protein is CASSAGLGRGELFF. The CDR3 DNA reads TGTGCCAGCAGCGCCGGACTGGGCAGGGGGGAGCTGTTTTTT.

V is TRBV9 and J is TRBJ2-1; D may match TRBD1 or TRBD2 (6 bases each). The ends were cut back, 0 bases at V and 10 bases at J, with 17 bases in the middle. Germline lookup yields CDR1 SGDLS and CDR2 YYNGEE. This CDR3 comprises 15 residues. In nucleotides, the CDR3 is TGTGCCAGCAGCGTAGGTGGGGGGCCTCGAGAAGAGCAGTTCTTC. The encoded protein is CASSVGGGPREEQFF.

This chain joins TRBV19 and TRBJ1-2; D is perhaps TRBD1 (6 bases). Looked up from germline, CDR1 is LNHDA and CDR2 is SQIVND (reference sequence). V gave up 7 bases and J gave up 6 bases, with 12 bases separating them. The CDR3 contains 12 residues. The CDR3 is CASTGTRNGYTF. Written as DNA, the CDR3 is TGTGCCAGTACCGGGACAAGAAATGGCTACACCTTC.